Shown below are 8 T cell receptor beta chains from a single sample sequenced in a study of blood T cell repertoires in COVID-19. Clones were read by immunoSEQ multiplex PCR, and TCRdb kept only the in-frame ones, dropping some. The sample contains some 110,000 clones, 75% to 85% of which appear only once. The specimen sequenced was peripheral blood. The receptors shown here come from a man between 65 and 85 years old with acute or convalescent COVID-19.

J is TRBJ1-2 and V is TRBV6-5, with D possibly being TRBD1 (5 bases). Germline CDR1 is MNHEY and CDR2 is SVGAGI. The CDR3 has 13 residues. V was pared by 7 bases and J by 2 bases, with 11 bases between. This CDR3 is CASTRQPNYGYTF. The DNA of the CDR3 is TGTGCCAGCACCCGACAGCCGAACTATGGCTACACCTTC.

The V call is TRBV12-3 or TRBV12-4, the J call TRBJ2-3; the D is unclear. The CDR3 covers 11 residues. V lost 7 bases, J lost 8 bases, and 10 bases lay in between. The CDR3 DNA follows: TGTGCCAGCACCAAAGCCGGTACGCAGTATTTT. Protein: CASTKAGTQYF.

V usage is TRBV2 and J usage is TRBJ1-4, with 7 bases fitting TRBD1. Germline V CDR1 and CDR2: SNHLY, FYNNEI. The V segment lost 6 bases and the J segment 3 bases; nucleotides outside the gene matches: 7. CDR3 length: 15 residues. CDR3 in amino acids: CASRETGLANEKLFF. Written as DNA, the CDR3 is TGTGCCAGCAGGGAGACAGGGTTGGCTAATGAAAAACTGTTTTTT.

A single count supports this clone. This sequence joins TRBV23-1 and TRBJ2-3; the match to TRBD1 covers 10 bases. TRBV23-1 counts as an open reading frame of uncertain function. The CDR3 covers 16 residues. With 0 bases clipped from V and 5 bases from J, the junction kept 5 bases outside the gene matches. The CDR3 bases are TGCGCCAGCAGTCAATCGGGCGACAGGGGGCAAGATACGCAGTATTTT. Protein: CASSQSGDRGQDTQYF.

The V and J genes are TRBV28 and TRBJ2-6; 10 nucleotides line up with TRBD1. The V segment lost 4 bases and the J segment 0 bases; nucleotides outside the gene matches: 9. Germline V lookup: CDR1 MDHEN, CDR2 SYDVKM. The CDR3 runs to 19 residues. The CDR3 sequence is CASSSHPGTGASGANVLTF. In DNA, the CDR3 is TGTGCCAGCAGTTCACACCCCGGGACAGGGGCCTCTGGGGCCAACGTCCTGACTTTC.

The CDR3 nucleotides are TGCGCCAGCATAGACTATGCCGCTCACACTGAAGCTTTCTTT. Translating it yields CASIDYAAHTEAFF. This chain uses TRBV10-2 with TRBJ1-1, with D hard to call. Germline V gene lookup returns CDR1 WSHSY and CDR2 SAAADI. The CDR3 has 14 residues. Trimming pared 7 bases from V and 3 bases from J, leaving 15 bases between.

The rearrangement uses TRBV20-1 and TRBJ1-5, with D unresolved. This CDR3 has 15 residues. CDR1 DFQATT and CDR2 SNEGSKA come from the germline V gene (reference sequence). The ends were cut back, 3 bases at V and 3 bases at J, with 15 bases in the middle. The CDR3 nucleotides are TGCAGTGCTAGTAAGTTGGGCAGGTCCAATCAGCCCCAGCATTTT. Its translation is CSASKLGRSNQPQHF.

V is TRBV12-5 and J is TRBJ2-3; D not certain. The germline gives CDR1 LGHNT, CDR2 FRNRAP. The V end was cut by 3 bases, the J end by 4 bases, with 8 bases between. The CDR3 loop spans 13 amino acids. The CDR3 region has the DNA TGTGCTAGTGGTTTCTCTGGGCCAGATACGCAGTATTTT. Protein product: CASGFSGPDTQYF.